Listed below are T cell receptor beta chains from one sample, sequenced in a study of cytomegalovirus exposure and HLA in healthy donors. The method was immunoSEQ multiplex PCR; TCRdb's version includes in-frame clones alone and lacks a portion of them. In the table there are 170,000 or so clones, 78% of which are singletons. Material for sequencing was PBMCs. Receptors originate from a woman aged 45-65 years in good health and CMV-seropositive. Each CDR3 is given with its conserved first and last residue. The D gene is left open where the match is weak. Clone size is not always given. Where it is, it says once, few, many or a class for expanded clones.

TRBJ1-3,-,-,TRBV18,CASSPGTTGNTIYF,TGTGCCAGCTCACCAGGCACCACTGGAAACACCATATATTTT
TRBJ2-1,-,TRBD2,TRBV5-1,CASVNSGGGGEQFF,TGCGCCAGCGTAAACTCGGGAGGGGGTGGTGAGCAGTTCTTC
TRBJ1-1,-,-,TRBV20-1,CSVPRFPSAFF,TGCAGTGTACCTAGGTTCCCCTCCGCTTTCTTT
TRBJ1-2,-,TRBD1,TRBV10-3,CAISEGDRAFGYTF,TGTGCCATCAGTGAAGGGGACAGGGCGTTTGGCTACACCTTC
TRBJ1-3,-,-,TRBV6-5,CASSYDGSSGNTIYF,TGTGCCAGCAGTTACGATGGCAGCTCTGGAAACACCATATATTTT
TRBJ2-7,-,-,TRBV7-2,CASSLGRSYEQYF,TGTGCCAGCAGCTTGGGGAGGAGTTACGAGCAGTACTTC
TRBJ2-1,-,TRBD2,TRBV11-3,CASSSGLAGNNEQFF,TGTGCCAGCAGCTCCGGACTAGCGGGAAACAATGAGCAGTTCTTC
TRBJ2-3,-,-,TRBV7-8,CASSSNRDLRSTDTQYF,TGTGCCAGCAGCTCGAACCGGGACTTACGTAGCACAGATACGCAGTATTTT
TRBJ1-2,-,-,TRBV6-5,CASSSSRSYGYTF,TGTGCCAGCAGTAGTAGTAGATCCTATGGCTACACCTTC
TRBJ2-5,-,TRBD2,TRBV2,CASGREETQYF,TGTGCCAGCGGGAGGGAAGAGACCCAGTACTTC
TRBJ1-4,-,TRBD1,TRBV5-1,CASSGTGQGNEKLFF,TGCGCCAGCAGCGGGACGGGACAGGGGAATGAAAAACTGTTTTTT
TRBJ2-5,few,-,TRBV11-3,CASSGGGDVETQYF,TGTGCCAGCAGCGGAGGGGGGGATGTAGAGACCCAGTACTTC
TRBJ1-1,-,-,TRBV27,CASSRLRAENTEAFF,TGTGCCAGCAGCCGACTCAGGGCTGAGAACACTGAAGCTTTCTTT
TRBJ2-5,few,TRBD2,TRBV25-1,CASSGGGRVLETQYF,TGTGCCAGCAGTGGAGGCGGGAGAGTCTTAGAGACCCAGTACTTC
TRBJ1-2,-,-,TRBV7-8,CASSFRGVGGGYTF,TGTGCCAGCAGCTTTCGGGGAGTAGGTGGCGGCTACACCTTC
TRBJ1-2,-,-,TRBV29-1,CSVAKGDNYGYTF,TGCAGCGTTGCGAAAGGGGATAACTATGGCTACACCTTC
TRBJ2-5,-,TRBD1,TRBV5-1,CASSLARGLGETQYF,TGCGCCAGCAGCTTGGCCAGGGGGCTTGGGGAGACCCAGTACTTC
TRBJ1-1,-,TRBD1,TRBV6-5,CASSRGQGSTEAFF,TGTGCCAGCAGTCGCGGACAGGGAAGCACTGAAGCTTTCTTT
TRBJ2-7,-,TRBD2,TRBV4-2,CASSQDSGANYEQYF,TGTGCCAGCAGCCAAGATAGCGGGGCAAACTACGAGCAGTACTTC
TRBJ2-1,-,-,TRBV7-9,CASSFPIGRGDNEQFF,TGTGCCAGCAGCTTTCCCATTGGCCGGGGAGACAATGAGCAGTTCTTC
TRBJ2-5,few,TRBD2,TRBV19,CASSIRLAGSYSGQETQYF,TGTGCCAGTAGTATCAGGCTAGCGGGATCCTACTCCGGCCAAGAGACCCAGTACTTC
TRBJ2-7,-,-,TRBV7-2,CASSLGGYEAEQYF,TGTGCCAGCAGCTTGGGGGGATACGAGGCCGAGCAGTACTTC
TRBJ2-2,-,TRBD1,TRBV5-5,CASSSTGGQNTGELFF,TGTGCCAGCAGCTCAACAGGGGGCCAAAACACCGGGGAGCTGTTTTTT
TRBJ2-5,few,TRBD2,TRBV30,CAFSGGARETQYF,TGTGCCTTTAGCGGGGGGGCCCGAGAGACCCAGTACTTC
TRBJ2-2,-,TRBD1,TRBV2,CASSDSTGGTGELFF,TGTGCCAGCAGTGACTCGACAGGGGGCACCGGGGAGCTGTTTTTT
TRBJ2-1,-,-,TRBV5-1,CASFRDKAYNEQFF,TGCGCCAGCTTCCGGGACAAAGCCTACAATGAGCAGTTCTTC
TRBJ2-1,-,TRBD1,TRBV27,CASSQVGGHYNEQFF,TGTGCCAGCAGTCAAGTAGGGGGCCACTACAATGAGCAGTTCTTC
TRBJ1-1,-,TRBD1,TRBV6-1,CASSEMGGQVGTEAFF,TGTGCCAGCAGTGAAATGGGGGGACAGGTTGGGACTGAAGCTTTCTTT
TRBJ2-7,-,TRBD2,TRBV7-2,CASSPRTSGDYEQYF,TGTGCCAGCAGCCCACGGACTAGCGGGGACTACGAGCAGTACTTC
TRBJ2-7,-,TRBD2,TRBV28,CASTSTGTPGTSGSYEQYF,TGTGCCAGCACCTCAACCGGGACTCCCGGGACTAGTGGCTCCTACGAGCAGTACTTC
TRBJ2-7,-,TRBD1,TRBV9,CASSSRDSTYEQYF,TGTGCCAGCAGCTCTCGGGACAGCACCTACGAGCAGTACTTC
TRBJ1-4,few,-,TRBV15,CATSRASLGAGREKLFF,TGTGCCACCAGCAGAGCTAGTTTGGGGGCTGGCCGTGAAAAACTGTTTTTT
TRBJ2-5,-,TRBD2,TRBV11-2,CASSPRTSGNQETQYF,TGTGCCAGCAGCCCGAGGACTAGCGGGAACCAAGAGACCCAGTACTTC
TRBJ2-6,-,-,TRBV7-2,CASSPRGWHSGANVLTF,TGTGCCAGCAGCCCTAGAGGGTGGCACTCTGGGGCCAACGTCCTGACTTTC
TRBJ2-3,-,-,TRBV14,CASSQLGTTDTQYF,TGTGCCAGCAGCCAACTAGGCACCACAGATACGCAGTATTTT
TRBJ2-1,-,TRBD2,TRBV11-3,CASSLGGGNNEQFF,TGTGCCAGCAGCTTAGGGGGGGGGAACAATGAGCAGTTCTTC
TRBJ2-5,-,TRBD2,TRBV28,CASSPPLAGQETQYF,TGTGCCAGCAGCCCTCCCCTAGCGGGGCAAGAGACCCAGTACTTC
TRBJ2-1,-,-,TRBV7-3,CASSLNGRGEGEQFF,TGTGCCAGCAGCTTAAATGGGCGGGGTGAGGGGGAGCAGTTCTTC
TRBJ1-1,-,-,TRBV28,CASSPGGGYTEAFF,TGTGCCAGCAGCCCCGGGGGGGGGTATACTGAAGCTTTCTTT
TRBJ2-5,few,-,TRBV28,CASSSRTEDLETQYF,TGTGCCAGCAGTTCCCGGACAGAGGATTTGGAGACCCAGTACTTC
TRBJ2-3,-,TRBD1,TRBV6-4,CASSETGRLTDTQYF,TGTGCCAGCAGTGAGACAGGGCGACTCACAGATACGCAGTATTTT
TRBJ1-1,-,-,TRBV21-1,CASSKGGRIEAFF,TGTGCCAGCAGCAAAGGGGGGCGAATTGAAGCTTTCTTT